The entry below describes one T cell receptor beta chain. The antigen remains undetermined. TCRdb's copy holds only in-frame clones and misses some; the assay was immunoSEQ multiplex PCR. This table holds approximately 1.5 million clones, approximately 98.5% found once. V was clipped by 4 bases and J by 5 bases, with 18 bases between them. The CDR3 has 16 amino acids. Per germline, CDR1 SGHRS and CDR2 YFSETQ. The record originates from a study of shared clonotypes between healthy human individuals. Study-level points and caveats: Sharing across four donors was highest in naive CD4 (around 5%) and lowest in memory CD8 (approximately 0.4%).

The sequenced sample was naive CD4+ T cells sorted from blood. Documented subset: CD45RA+ positively selected. This chain connects TRBV5-1 to TRBJ2-2; maybe TRBD1 (6 bases). This receptor was identified in a man under 40 in good health. The CDR3 DNA reads TGCGCCAGCAGCGGGCAGGGGCGGCCGCGGACCGGGGAGCTGTTTTTT. Amino acids: CASSGQGRPRTGELFF.